This TCR beta chain was profiled in a study of graft-versus-host responses after intestinal transplantation. The repertoire was sequenced with immunoSEQ multiplex PCR; TCRdb's copy has only in-frame clones and lacks some. The sample holds some 45,000 clones; about 95% are singletons and the top ten take around 1.6%. With 5 bases clipped from V and 7 bases from J, the junction kept 8 bases outside the gene matches. The length of the CDR3 is 13 residues. Germline assignment: CDR1 SQVTM and CDR2 ANQGSEA. Material: PBMCs, obtained about 350 days after intestinal transplant. The V gene is TRBV29-1, the J gene TRBJ1-5; 7 bases are shared with TRBD1. The receptor's source is a human patient who received an intestinal transplant, so some T cells may come from the graft donor. CDR3 amino acids: CSVSRDREQPQHF. CDR3 sequence (DNA): TGCAGCGTTAGCCGGGACAGAGAACAGCCCCAGCATTTT. Full variable domain (remainder filled in from reference TRBV29-1 and TRBJ1-5): SAVISQKPSRDICQRGTSLTIQCQVDSQVTMMFWYRQQPGQSLTLIATANQGSEATYESGFVIDKFPISRPNLTFSTLTVSNMSPEDSSIYLCSVSRDREQPQHFGDGTRLSIL.